These 9 T cell receptor beta chains came from one sample sequenced in a study of beta chain features in type 1 diabetes. Of the isolated RNA, all was reverse transcribed, and so the sequenced material was expressed TCRB transcripts. Using immunoSEQ multiplex PCR, the repertoire was profiled, and TCRdb retains in-frame clones only, with some absent. The table records 810,000 or so clones, 17% of them present only once. Sequenced input: naive CD4+ T cells from blood. These receptor sequences come from a woman under 30 in good health.

Details on this clone: Germline is not matched at one junction end, which may reflect a read error. The genes are TRBV9 and TRBJ2-3, with TRBD2 identical over 8 bases. Germline V CDR1 and CDR2: SGDLS, YYNGEE. This CDR3 has 16 amino acids. CDR3 amino acids: CASSVAAGVVTDAQYF. The DNA of the CDR3 is TGTGCCAGCAGCGTAGCAGCGGGAGTTGTCACAGATGCGCAGTATTTT. Filled out from reference TRBV9 and TRBJ2-3, the complete variable domain reads DSGVTQTPKHLITATGQRVTLRCSPRSGDLSVYWYQQSLDQGLQFLIQYYNGEERAKGNILERFSAQQFPDLHSELNLSSLELGDSALYFCASSVAAGVVTDAQYFGPGTRLTVL.

The CDR3 protein is CASSTRADRTDTQYF. In nucleotides, the CDR3 is TGTGCCAGCAGCACACGCGCGGACCGCACAGATACGCAGTATTTT. The chain recombines TRBV9 with TRBJ2-3; unclear D gene. CDR1 is SGDLS, CDR2 YYNGEE, per germline. V was clipped by 4 bases and J by 1 base, with 13 bases between them. There are 15 residues in the CDR3. The full variable domain, its missing parts supplied by reference TRBV9 and TRBJ2-3, is DSGVTQTPKHLITATGQRVTLRCSPRSGDLSVYWYQQSLDQGLQFLIQYYNGEERAKGNILERFSAQQFPDLHSELNLSSLELGDSALYFCASSTRADRTDTQYFGPGTRLTVL.

This clone appeared a few times. The chain carries TRBV21-1 and TRBJ2-7; TRBD2, the table's D call, lacks a check against the DNA. TRBV21-1 is a recognized pseudogene. CDR3 length: 16 residues. In DNA form, the CDR3 reads TGTGCCAGCAGCGTACTAGCGGTTCCGGATGCCTACGAGCAGTACTTC. Protein product: CASSVLAVPDAYEQYF.

The V and J genes are TRBV7-2 and TRBJ2-7; D not certain. V was shortened by 7 bases and J by 0 bases, with 22 bases between the two germline ends. The CDR3 runs 17 residues. Germline-derived CDR1 and CDR2 are SGHTA and FQGNSA. The CDR3 loop reads CASTLRVDRRSSYEQYF. The CDR3 DNA sequence: TGTGCCAGCACGCTTAGAGTCGACCGAAGGAGCTCCTACGAGCAGTACTTC.

This sequence joins TRBV10-3 and TRBJ1-2; 8 positions match TRBD1. Unmatched junction bases numbered 6, after V lost 3 bases and J lost 3 bases. From germline, CDR1 is ENHRY and CDR2 SYGVKD. The CDR3 has 15 amino acids. CDR3 coding DNA: TGTGCCATCAGTGACCCCGGGACAGGAGACTATGGCTACACCTTC. As protein: CAISDPGTGDYGYTF.

Comment on this clone: Other DNA sequences within the sample encode an identical CDR3. J is TRBJ2-1 and V is TRBV9; no definite D call. The germline CDR1 and CDR2 sequences are SGDLS and YYNGEE. The CDR3 contains 14 residues. The germline V and J ends were trimmed by 0 bases and 4 bases, with 8 bases remaining between them. This CDR3 reads CASSVASGYNEQFF. CDR3 coding DNA: TGTGCCAGCAGCGTAGCTTCCGGATACAATGAGCAGTTCTTC.

This clone has more than one count but fewer than ten. The chain joins TRBV2 to TRBJ1-4; no firm D call. V lost 7 bases to trimming and J lost 10 bases, with 16 bases between them. The CDR3 extends over 13 amino acids. From germline, CDR1 is SNHLY and CDR2 FYNNEI. CDR3 DNA: TGTGCCAGCATTCTCCAGCCTCCAGGAAAACTGTTTTTT. Amino acid sequence: CASILQPPGKLFF.

V gene TRBV7-6 combines with J gene TRBJ2-2; the match to TRBD2 covers 15 bases. V lost 4 bases and J lost 1; bases outside the gene matches: 13. Germline V gene data show CDR1 as SGHVS and CDR2 as FNYEAQ. The CDR3 loop spans 21 amino acids. CDR3 sequence: CASSSLWRGLAGGRNTGELFF. CDR3 sequence (DNA): TGTGCCAGCAGCTCCCTCTGGAGGGGACTAGCGGGAGGACGGAACACCGGGGAGCTGTTTTTT.

This clone showed up just a few times. The chain has TRBV4-2 and TRBJ2-7, with 8 bases matching TRBD2. The J segment lost 2 bases and the V segment lost 1 base, leaving 13 bases of the junction unmatched. Germline CDR1 is LGHNA and CDR2 is YNFKEQ. There are 18 residues in the CDR3. CDR3 sequence reads: CASSQVIGTAGAAYEQYF. As DNA, the CDR3 is TGTGCCAGCAGCCAAGTGATAGGCACAGCGGGAGCGGCCTACGAGCAGTACTTC.